Following are 31 T cell receptor beta chains from one sample sequenced in a study of regulatory T cells in long-lasting Graves disease. Arm-PCR of CDR3 regions and iRepertoire HTBI primers were the basis on which TCR beta libraries were built. MiXCR, applied by TCRdb to the multiplex PCR reads, yields one record per CDR3 protein. Altogether about half a million distinct CDR3 sequences are present, around 12% being singletons, with the ten largest covering around 9.3%. Time point of the sample: newly diagnosed GD, antithyroid drugs for less than 3 months. RNA from PBMCs was the source of the TCR library. This sample was also put to use in a study of T cells in Graves' hyperthyroidism and ophthalmopathy.

The input for sequencing was peripheral blood mononuclear cells (PBMCs), taken at new diagnosis, from a patient treated with antithyroid drugs. The receptors originated from a woman in her thirties with Graves disease.

There are a few counts of this clonotype. Since a much larger clone is just one base distant, this may be a read error. The chain combines TRBV10-3 with TRBJ1-4, with TRBD1 matching over 7 bases. Germline values: CDR1 ENHRY, CDR2 SYGVKD. This CDR3 comprises 13 residues. CDR3 in amino acids: CAISDRGNGKLFF. The CDR3 nucleotides read TGTGCCATCAGTGACAGGGGGAATGGAAAACTGTTTTTT.

This clonotype has more than one count but fewer than ten. This sequence joins TRBV6-2 or TRBV6-3 and TRBJ1-5; TRBD1 aligns across 11 bases. The CDR3 sequence is 18 residues long. Germline trimming cut 3 bases from V and 1 base from J; bases unmatched to any gene: 8. CDR1 is MNHEY, CDR2 SVGEGT, per germline. The chain's CDR3 is CASSYPGQGVKSNQPQHF. The CDR3 DNA sequence: TGTGCCAGCAGTTATCCGGGACAGGGGGTGAAGAGCAATCAGCCCCAGCATTTT.

There are many counts of this clonotype. The rearrangement links TRBV11-2 to TRBJ2-1; D gene ambiguous. The germline V gene has CDR1 SGHAT and CDR2 FQNNGV. Trimming cost V 5 bases and J 4 bases, with 12 bases left between them. This CDR3 has 14 residues. CDR3 sequence: CASSPERVYNEQFF. The CDR3, as DNA: TGTGCCAGCAGCCCAGAACGAGTATACAATGAGCAGTTCTTC. Together with reference TRBV11-2 and TRBJ2-1, the CDR3 gives the full variable domain: EAGVAQSPRYKIIEKRQSVAFWCNPISGHATLYWYQQILGQGPKLLIQFQNNGVVDDSQLPKDRFSAERLKGVDSTLKIQPAKLEDSAVYLCASSPERVYNEQFFGPGTRLTVL.

This clonotype came up many times. The rearrangement joins TRBV28 to TRBJ1-1; D gene unclear. CDR1 MDHEN and CDR2 SYDVKM come from the germline V gene. The CDR3 loop spans 17 amino acids. Between the trimmed V and J ends, which lost 6 bases and 1 base, there was a span of 21 bases. The CDR3 DNA is TGTGCCAGCAGCCCCCCTCCGGGAAAGGGTACGAACACTGAAGCTTTCTTT. This translates into CASSPPPGKGTNTEAFF.

This clonotype came up many times. One end of the junction fails to match germline, which may point to a read error. The CDR3 nucleotides are TGTGCCAGCAGTGGTTCTATTGAGCAGCTCTTC. Its translation is CASSGSIEQLF. This chain joins TRBV2 and TRBJ2-1; no firm D call. CDR1 is SNHLY, CDR2 FYNNEI, per germline. The CDR3 is made up of 11 amino acids.

This clonotype showed up many times. This chain links TRBV11-2 with TRBJ1-3; D unclear. Germline V gene data show CDR1 as SGHAT and CDR2 as FQNNGV. The V and J ends lost 3 bases and 3 bases respectively, with 12 bases between them. The CDR3 totals 15 residues. DNA of the CDR3: TGTGCCAGCAGCTTTCGTCCTGCTCGTGGAAACACCATATATTTT. Translating it yields CASSFRPARGNTIYF.

This clonotype occurred a few times. CDR3 in amino acids: CASSFGPVGSSEKLFF. In DNA form, the CDR3 reads TGCGCCAGCAGCTTTGGCCCTGTGGGGTCTAGTGAAAAACTGTTTTTT. V usage is TRBV5-1 and J usage is TRBJ1-4; D is undetermined. This CDR3 has 16 amino acids. The V end lost 2 bases, the J end lost 7 bases, and 18 bases lay between the germline ends. Germline CDR1 is SGHRS and CDR2 is YFSETQ.

This sequence joins TRBV20-1 and TRBJ1-4; a possible D gene is TRBD1 (6 bases). Germline V gene data show CDR1 as DFQATT and CDR2 as SNEGSKA (reference sequence). CDR3 length: 16 amino acids. The V gene lost 0 bases and the J gene lost 2 bases, with 13 bases spanning the gap. In nucleotides, the CDR3 is TGCAGTGCTAGAGATCGGAAGGGGGTCACTAATGAAAAACTGTTTTTT. Amino acids: CSARDRKGVTNEKLFF.

This clonotype rates as medium-sized. The J gene is TRBJ2-7, the V gene TRBV7-8; tentatively, D is TRBD1 or TRBD2 (5 bases each). V was pared by 7 bases and J by 9 bases, with 19 bases between. Germline V gene data show CDR1 as SGHVS and CDR2 as FQNEAQ. The CDR3 loop spans 13 amino acids. The CDR3 bases are TGTGCCAGCACCCAGGTGGGGGAGCAAGGGCAGTACTTC. Translated, it gives CASTQVGEQGQYF. Complete variable domain (other parts from reference TRBV7-8 and TRBJ2-7): GAGVSQSPRYKVAKRGQDVALRCDPISGHVSLFWYQQALGQGPEFLTYFQNEAQLDKSGLPSDRFFAERPEGSVSTLKIQRTQQEDSAVYLCASTQVGEQGQYFGPGTRLTVT.

V usage is TRBV11-1 and J usage is TRBJ2-4; 10 positions match TRBD2. Germline lookup yields CDR1 SGHAT and CDR2 FQDESV (reference sequence). Trimming cost V 0 bases and J 4 bases; bases outside gene matches: 6. CDR3 length: 17 amino acids. DNA for the CDR3: TGTGCCAGCAGCTTAGCGGCTAGCGGGAGCCAGAAAAACATTCAGTACTTC. It encodes CASSLAASGSQKNIQYF.

In this sample, this clonotype turned up many times. This chain joins TRBV2 and TRBJ2-7; D perhaps matches TRBD1 (5 bases). Deletions cut 6 bases from V and 4 bases from J, with 10 bases between. The germline CDR1 and CDR2 sequences are SNHLY and FYNNEI. CDR3 size: 12 residues. CDR3 residues: CASSKGAYEQYF. In DNA, the CDR3 is TGTGCCAGCAGCAAAGGGGCTTACGAGCAGTACTTC.

Ten or more counts support this clonotype. V usage is TRBV14 and J usage is TRBJ2-3, with no clear D. This CDR3 comprises 16 residues. Trimming stripped 4 bases from V and 0 bases from J, with 14 bases between. Germline V gene sequence: CDR1 SGHDN, CDR2 FVKESK. CDR3 loop: CASSLKLRYSTDTQYF. The DNA for the CDR3 is TGTGCCAGCAGCCTCAAGTTGAGGTATAGCACAGATACGCAGTATTTT.

The sample holds many counts of this clonotype. This chain uses TRBV28 with TRBJ2-7; D is undetermined. Germline V gives CDR1 MDHEN, CDR2 SYDVKM. This CDR3 contains 13 residues. V was shortened by 5 bases and J by 3 bases, with 11 bases between the two germline ends. The CDR3 is CASSPFSRYEQYF. The DNA of the CDR3 is TGTGCCAGCAGTCCCTTTTCACGCTACGAGCAGTACTTC.

The chain employs TRBV20-1 and TRBJ1-3; 8 bases agree with TRBD1. V was clipped by 4 bases and J by 2 bases; unmatched bases: 4. The CDR3 consists of 14 residues. Germline V gene sequence: CDR1 DFQATT, CDR2 SNEGSKA (reference sequence). For the CDR3, the DNA is TGCAGTGCTAAACTGACAGGGGCTGGAAACACCATATATTTT. This sequence encodes CSAKLTGAGNTIYF.

This clonotype was found a few times. The chain employs TRBV4-1 and TRBJ2-7, with D unresolved. The CDR3 is 14 amino acids. Trimming pared 0 bases from V and 3 bases from J, leaving 9 bases between. Germline V CDR1 and CDR2: MGHRA, YSYEKL. The CDR3 DNA is TGCGCCAGCAGCCAAGATCCAGGCCGCTACGAGCAGTACTTC. Translated: CASSQDPGRYEQYF.

This clonotype came up a few times. The genes are TRBV18 and TRBJ1-4, with D perhaps TRBD1 (5 bases). V lost 5 bases to trimming and J lost 8 bases, with 12 bases between them. Germline V gene lookup returns CDR1 KGHSH and CDR2 LQKENI. This CDR3 contains 13 residues. The CDR3 sequence is CASSSGNHEKLFF. The CDR3 DNA follows: TGTGCCAGCTCATCAGGGAATCACGAAAAACTGTTTTTT.

This clonotype was counted many times. This chain connects TRBV30 to TRBJ2-1, with 8 bases fitting TRBD1. The CDR3 totals 13 residues. Germline loops: CDR1 GTSNPN, CDR2 SVGIG (reference sequence). Trimming cost V 2 bases and J 12 bases; bases outside gene matches: 9. The CDR3 sequence: CAWSKLTGTGQFF. DNA for the CDR3: TGTGCCTGGAGTAAACTAACCGGGACAGGGCAGTTCTTC.

This clonotype was observed a few times. The rearrangement links TRBV6-1 to TRBJ2-7; TRBD1 or TRBD2 may be the D gene (7 bases each). The ends were cut back, 3 bases at V and 6 bases at J, with 12 bases in the middle. The V gene's germline CDR1 is MNHNS and CDR2 SASEGT. The CDR3 contains 13 residues. CDR3 protein: CASSDDREGEQYF. The CDR3 coding sequence is TGTGCCAGCAGTGATGACAGGGAGGGCGAGCAGTACTTC.

This clonotype showed up many times. The chain joins TRBV29-1 to TRBJ2-1; TRBD1 matches 7 bases. CDR1 SQVTM and CDR2 ANQGSEA come from the germline V gene. J gave up 2 bases and V 4 bases, and 11 bases lay outside the gene matches. The CDR3 totals 16 residues. CDR3 residues: CSVVSLRGPTYNEQFF. The CDR3 DNA reads TGCAGCGTTGTTTCCCTAAGGGGGCCCACCTACAATGAGCAGTTCTTC.

This clonotype was recorded many times. This chain uses TRBV20-1 with TRBJ2-1, with 11 nucleotides matching TRBD2. The CDR3 runs to 16 residues. CDR1 and CDR2 (germline): DFQATT, SNEGSKA (reference sequence). J lost 7 bases, V lost 6 bases, and 14 bases had no gene match. CDR3 loop: CSAHSPGTSGSNEQFF. As DNA, the CDR3 is TGCAGTGCCCACTCCCCCGGGACTAGCGGCAGTAATGAGCAGTTCTTC.

This clonotype was seen repeatedly, ten times or more. The rearrangement uses TRBV7-6 and TRBJ2-3; possibly TRBD1 or TRBD2 for D (5 bases each). The germline gives CDR1 SGHVS, CDR2 FNYEAQ. The CDR3 length is 13 residues. The ends were cut back, 1 base at V and 5 bases at J, with 7 bases in the middle. CDR3 sequence reads: CASSLGDLDTQYF. CDR3 nucleotides: TGTGCCAGCAGCTTAGGGGACCTAGATACGCAGTATTTT.

This clonotype was counted many times. The chain is built from TRBV28 and TRBJ1-2; tentatively, D is TRBD1 (6 bases). The CDR3 has 13 amino acids. The V gene lost 4 bases and the J gene lost 3 bases, with 9 bases spanning the gap. The germline gives CDR1 MDHEN, CDR2 SYDVKM. The CDR3 region is CASSSTGDYGYTF. CDR3 in DNA: TGTGCCAGCAGTTCGACAGGAGACTATGGCTACACCTTC.

This clonotype was recorded many times. This chain uses TRBV13 with TRBJ2-1; D not resolved. Germline V CDR1 and CDR2: PRHDT, FYEKMQ (reference sequence). V lost 4 bases and J 4 bases, leaving 8 bases between the germline ends. The CDR3 covers 13 residues. The CDR3 DNA reads as TGTGCCAGCAGCTCTTACCGGTACAATGAGCAGTTCTTC. This encodes CASSSYRYNEQFF.

At least ten counts were recorded for this clonotype. The chain links TRBV9 to TRBJ1-1, with D possibly matching TRBD1 (5 bases). V dropped 3 bases and J dropped 1 base, with 13 bases sitting between them. The CDR3 has 15 residues. Per the germline V gene, CDR1 is SGDLS and CDR2 is YYNGEE. CDR3 region: CASSALPTANTEAFF. CDR3 coding DNA: TGTGCCAGCAGCGCCCTCCCGACAGCGAACACTGAAGCTTTCTTT.

This chain links TRBV4-3 with TRBJ1-1; TRBD1 matches 9 bases. Per the germline V gene, CDR1 is LGHNA and CDR2 is YSLEER. The CDR3 runs 16 residues. Trimming at V came to 0 bases and at J to 3 bases, leaving 5 bases not matched to a gene. This CDR3 is CASSQEPGQGYTEAFF. The CDR3 DNA reads as TGCGCCAGCAGCCAAGAACCAGGACAGGGGTACACTGAAGCTTTCTTT.

J is TRBJ2-3 and V is TRBV4-1; D uncertain. The V gene's germline CDR1 is MGHRA and CDR2 YSYEKL. This CDR3 has 16 amino acids. The V end lost 0 bases, the J end lost 0 bases, and 10 bases lay between the germline ends. The CDR3 spells CASSQERMASTDTQYF. Here the CDR3 DNA reads TGCGCCAGCAGCCAAGAACGGATGGCCAGCACAGATACGCAGTATTTT.

This clonotype was detected many times. V usage is TRBV6-2 or TRBV6-3 and J usage is TRBJ1-2; D is unresolved. Deletions cut 5 bases from V and 1 base from J, with 14 bases between. The CDR3 has 15 residues. CDR1 and CDR2 from the germline V gene are MNHEY and SVGEGT. CDR3: CASSERGRLNYGYTF. In DNA, the CDR3 is TGTGCCAGCAGTGAGCGTGGTCGGCTTAACTATGGCTACACCTTC.

This clonotype was recorded many times. The chain is built from TRBV20-1 and TRBJ1-2; a weak D match, TRBD1 (6 bases). Germline V gives CDR1 DFQATT, CDR2 SNEGSKA (reference sequence). V shed 4 bases and J shed 0 bases, with 18 bases lying between them. The CDR3 spans 16 residues. CDR3 protein: CSAIPWQGYANYGYTF. DNA for the CDR3: TGCAGTGCTATACCCTGGCAGGGGTATGCTAACTATGGCTACACCTTC.

This clonotype was seen repeatedly, ten times or more. This sequence joins TRBV11-2 and TRBJ1-6, with a tentative D call TRBD1 (6 bases). From germline, CDR1 is SGHAT and CDR2 FQNNGV. V lost 5 bases, J lost 16 bases, and 12 bases lay in between. The CDR3 extends over 11 amino acids. The chain's CDR3 is CASSLGGRLHF. CDR3 DNA sequence: TGTGCCAGCAGCCTAGGGGGACGGCTCCACTTT.

This clonotype was recorded at least ten times. This rearrangement joins TRBV29-1 to TRBJ1-2, with a weak D call TRBD1 (6 bases). The CDR3 has 13 amino acids. Germline V gene data show CDR1 as SQVTM and CDR2 as ANQGSEA. The V and J ends lost 6 bases and 4 bases respectively, with 15 bases between them. The CDR3 DNA follows: TGCAGCGTAGGGGGGACCAACGCCTATGGCTACACCTTC. Protein product: CSVGGTNAYGYTF.

The chain links TRBV24-1 to TRBJ1-1, with D possibly matching TRBD1 (5 bases). Trimming took off 3 bases at V and 4 bases at J, with 5 bases between the two ends. CDR3 length: 12 amino acids. Germline V gives CDR1 KGHDR, CDR2 SFDVKD. The CDR3 region has the DNA TGTGCCACCAGTGATAGGGGCACTGAAGCTTTCTTT. Residues: CATSDRGTEAFF.